This T cell receptor beta chain was sequenced for a study of shared clonotypes between healthy human individuals. The assay was immunoSEQ multiplex PCR, and TCRdb's table has in-frame clones only and misses some. The table includes about 2 million clones, about 95% detected once. Naivety among CD8 cells was defined by CD45RO negativity and positive CCR7 selection, thereby excluding terminally differentiated effector memory CD45RA+ cells. This receptor was obtained from a man younger than 35 in good health. The sequenced material came from naive CD8+ T cells sorted from blood.

In DNA form, the CDR3 reads TGTGCCAGCAGTTTACACCCTAGGGGGGTTGGGTTCTTC. Amino acids: CASSLHPRGVGFF. The V gene is TRBV27, the J gene TRBJ2-1, with D perhaps given as TRBD1 or TRBD2 (6 bases each). Germline V gene sequence: CDR1 MNHEY, CDR2 SMNVEV (reference sequence). Trimming cost V 2 bases and J 15 bases, with 17 bases left between them. The CDR3 length is 13 residues.